The 13 T cell receptor beta chains listed next were all sequenced from one sample in a study of T cells in Graves' hyperthyroidism and ophthalmopathy. RNA transcripts served as the template for amplifying TCR beta CDR3 regions. The HTBI primer set was used in a first-round RT-PCR of the TCR CDR3. TCRdb passed the multiplex PCR reads through MiXCR, listing each CDR3 protein once. The sample has about 460,000 distinct CDR3 sequences; around a fifth are singletons. What was sequenced was blood. The receptors derive from a woman in her seventies with Graves' ophthalmopathy.

The chain uses TRBV6-1 and TRBJ2-7; maybe TRBD2 (5 bases). The V and J ends lost 6 bases and 0 bases respectively, with 24 bases between them. The CDR3 runs to 18 residues. Germline lookup yields CDR1 MNHNS and CDR2 SASEGT. The DNA for the CDR3 is TGTGCCAGCAGCCGCGACCCCAATAAAGCGGCTCGCTCCTACGAGCAGTACTTC. Amino acids: CASSRDPNKAARSYEQYF.

There are a few counts of this clonotype. CDR3 bases: TGTGCCAGCAGCCAGCACAGAACGAACACCGGGGAGCTGTTTTTT. Protein sequence: CASSQHRTNTGELFF. The chain couples TRBV3-1 to TRBJ2-2; D not certain. The CDR3 is made up of 15 amino acids. Between the trimmed V and J ends, which lost 3 bases and 0 bases, there was a span of 8 bases. Per the germline V gene, CDR1 is LGHDT and CDR2 is YNNKEL (reference sequence).

This clonotype has a handful of counts. The gene calls are TRBV20-1 and TRBJ2-2; the match to TRBD1 covers 8 bases. The germline V gene has CDR1 DFQATT and CDR2 SNEGSKA (reference sequence). The CDR3 consists of 14 residues. With 0 bases clipped from V and 7 bases from J, the junction kept 4 bases outside the gene matches. The CDR3 DNA follows: TGCAGTGCTAGAGAGGACAGGGAAGACGGGGAGCTGTTTTTT. Translating gives CSAREDREDGELFF.

Ten or more counts support this clonotype. This chain links TRBV28 with TRBJ1-6; D gene ambiguous. This CDR3 has 14 residues. Germline V gene lookup returns CDR1 MDHEN and CDR2 SYDVKM. V lost 7 bases and J 7 bases, leaving 14 bases between the germline ends. CDR3 nucleotides: TGTGCCAGCAATCGTATCGAGGGAAATTCACCCCTCCACTTT. Protein sequence: CASNRIEGNSPLHF.

This clonotype has a handful of counts. V usage is TRBV10-1 and J usage is TRBJ2-1; the D call may be TRBD1 or TRBD2 (5 bases each). V was cut by 4 bases and J by 0 bases, with 22 bases left in between. The CDR3 runs 19 residues. In germline, CDR1 is WNHNN, CDR2 SYGVQD (reference sequence). The CDR3 sequence is CASSVTQGPRTPSYNEQFF. CDR3 in DNA: TGCGCCAGCAGTGTTACCCAGGGACCTCGAACACCCTCCTACAATGAGCAGTTCTTC.

This clonotype was observed at least ten times. The V call is TRBV6-1, the J call TRBJ2-7, with D hard to call. This CDR3 is built from 12 residues. Germline V gene sequence: CDR1 MNHNS, CDR2 SASEGT. V was cut by 2 bases and J by 9 bases, with 11 bases left in between. CDR3 DNA sequence: TGTGCCAGCAGTGAAAGTCAGGTTGTGCAGTACTTC. Amino acid sequence: CASSESQVVQYF.

J is TRBJ1-3 and V is TRBV29-1; no reliable D call. Germline V CDR1 and CDR2: SQVTM, ANQGSEA. Trimming pared 5 bases from V and 3 bases from J, leaving 5 bases between. The CDR3 is 11 residues long. DNA for the CDR3: TGCAGCGTTCCGATTGGAAACACCATATATTTT. As protein: CSVPIGNTIYF. The whole variable domain, filled in from reference TRBV29-1 and TRBJ1-3, reads SAVISQKPSRDICQRGTSLTIQCQVDSQVTMMFWYRQQPGQSLTLIATANQGSEATYESGFVIDKFPISRPNLTFSTLTVSNMSPEDSSIYLCSVPIGNTIYFGEGSWLTVV.

The chain links TRBV6-1 to TRBJ2-3; 11 positions match TRBD2. The CDR3 runs 18 residues. The germline V gene has CDR1 MNHNS and CDR2 SASEGT. Trimming removed 2 bases from V and 5 bases from J; junction bases left unmatched: 12. Here the CDR3 reads CASSERSTSGVKLDTQYF. For the CDR3, the DNA is TGTGCCAGCAGTGAAAGGTCGACTAGCGGGGTCAAGTTAGATACGCAGTATTTT.

This clonotype came up a few times. This chain joins TRBV20-1 and TRBJ2-3, with 10 bases aligning to TRBD1. The V segment lost 5 bases and the J segment 1 base; nucleotides outside the gene matches: 15. The CDR3 runs 18 residues. Germline lookup yields CDR1 DFQATT and CDR2 SNEGSKA (reference sequence). The CDR3 sequence: CSALGTGDSQGGTDTQYF. For the CDR3, the DNA is TGCAGTGCTTTAGGGACAGGGGACTCCCAAGGGGGCACAGATACGCAGTATTTT.

This clonotype was observed many times. The V and J genes are TRBV28 and TRBJ2-7, with 7 bases fitting TRBD2. This CDR3 has 14 residues. V dropped 2 bases and J dropped 3; count of bases not matched to a gene: 4. Germline V gene lookup returns CDR1 MDHEN and CDR2 SYDVKM. The CDR3 here is CASSLGLADYEQYF. In DNA form, the CDR3 reads TGTGCCAGCAGTTTAGGGCTAGCGGACTACGAGCAGTACTTC.

This clonotype was counted at least ten times. V and J are TRBV29-1 and TRBJ1-1; possibly TRBD1 for D (6 bases). Deletions cut 4 bases from V and 4 bases from J, with 10 bases between. The germline CDR1 and CDR2 sequences are SQVTM and ANQGSEA. This CDR3 has 12 residues. The CDR3 loop reads CSVVQGTTEAFF. The CDR3 DNA reads TGCAGCGTTGTGCAGGGGACCACTGAAGCTTTCTTT.

The chain is built from TRBV5-1 and TRBJ2-5; D is uncertain. The CDR3 is made up of 16 amino acids. Between the trimmed V and J ends, which lost 0 bases and 7 bases, there was a span of 19 bases. Germline CDR1 SGHRS, CDR2 YFSETQ. CDR3 amino acids: CASSLVGGTLRSTQYF. DNA of the CDR3: TGCGCCAGCAGCTTGGTGGGCGGTACCCTAAGGTCGACCCAGTACTTC.

This clonotype was seen a handful of times. A much larger clonotype is one base distant, so this may be a read error. This chain uses TRBV11-3 with TRBJ2-1; D is perhaps TRBD1 or TRBD2 (5 bases each). The CDR3 is 15 amino acids. The ends were cut back, 2 bases at V and 0 bases at J, with 8 bases in the middle. Per germline, CDR1 SGHNT and CDR2 YENEEA. CDR3 sequence (DNA): TGTGCCAGCAGCTTACCAGGGAGCTCCTACAATGAGCAGTTCTTC. This translates into CASSLPGSSYNEQFF.